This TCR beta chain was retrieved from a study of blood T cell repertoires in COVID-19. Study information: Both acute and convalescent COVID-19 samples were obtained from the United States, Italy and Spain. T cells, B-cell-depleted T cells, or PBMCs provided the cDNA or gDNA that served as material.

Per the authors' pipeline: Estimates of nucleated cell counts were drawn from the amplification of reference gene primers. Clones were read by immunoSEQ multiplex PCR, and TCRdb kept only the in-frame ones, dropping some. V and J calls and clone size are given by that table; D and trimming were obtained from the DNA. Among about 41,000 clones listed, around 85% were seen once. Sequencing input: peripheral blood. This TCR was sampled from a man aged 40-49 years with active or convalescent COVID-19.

The CDR3 sequence: CASSYSGGEQYF. CDR3 coding DNA: TGTGCCAGCAGTTATAGTGGCGGGGAGCAGTACTTC. The rearrangement links TRBV6-5 to TRBJ2-7, with a weak D call TRBD2 (5 bases). The CDR3 consists of 12 residues. CDR1 and CDR2 (germline): MNHEY, SVGAGI. With 3 bases removed from V and 7 bases from J, the gap between germline ends came to 10 bases.